Presented here are 3 T cell receptor beta chains from one specimen sequenced in a study of shared clonotypes between healthy human individuals. Clones were sequenced by immunoSEQ multiplex PCR, and TCRdb holds only the in-frame ones, with some missing. The table shows over 850,000 clones, with about four fifths occurring only once. Sample: memory CD4+ T cells from PBMCs. Subset denoted: CD45RA-negative fraction. Receptor source: a man aged 18-30 years in good health. Some clones in this sample may be carry-over from other donors' samples.

The chain recombines TRBV7-2 with TRBJ1-1; D gene ambiguous. The germline V and J ends were trimmed by 5 bases and 3 bases, with 7 bases remaining between them. The CDR3 consists of 12 residues. The germline CDR1 and CDR2 sequences are SGHTA and FQGNSA. The CDR3 DNA reads TGTGCCAGCAGCCGTATTTACACTGAAGCTTTCTTT. This sequence encodes CASSRIYTEAFF.

In regard to this clone: The same CDR3 can be traced to other DNA sequences in this sample. This sequence joins TRBV7-2 and TRBJ1-2, with 7 bases that match TRBD1. Germline CDR1 reads SGHTA; CDR2 reads FQGNSA. V gave up 5 bases and J gave up 4 bases; unmatched junction bases: 7. CDR3 length: 14 residues. CDR3 sequence reads: CASSPGQVPYGYTF. CDR3 bases: TGTGCCAGCAGCCCCGGACAGGTACCCTATGGCTACACCTTC.

This chain joins TRBV19 and TRBJ1-1; TRBD1 might be the D (6 bases). The CDR3 is 15 amino acids. The ends were cut back, 7 bases at V and 3 bases at J, with 18 bases in the middle. In germline, CDR1 is LNHDA, CDR2 SQIVND (reference sequence). CDR3 in DNA: TGTGCCAGTAACCAACCGGGGGGCCCGGACACTGAAGCTTTCTTT. Residues: CASNQPGGPDTEAFF.